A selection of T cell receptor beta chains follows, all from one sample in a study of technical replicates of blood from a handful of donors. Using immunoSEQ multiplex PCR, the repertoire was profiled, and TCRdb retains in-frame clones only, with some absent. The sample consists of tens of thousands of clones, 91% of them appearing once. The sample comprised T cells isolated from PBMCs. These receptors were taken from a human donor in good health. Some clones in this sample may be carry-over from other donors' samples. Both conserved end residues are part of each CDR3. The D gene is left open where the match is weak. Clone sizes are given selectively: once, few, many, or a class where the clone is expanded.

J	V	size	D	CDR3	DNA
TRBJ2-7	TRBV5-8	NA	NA	CASSLTSYEQYF	TGTGCCAGCAGCTTGACATCCTACGAGCAGTACTTC
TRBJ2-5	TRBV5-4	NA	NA	CASSLPGVETQYF	TGTGCCAGCAGCTTACCGGGGGTGGAGACCCAGTACTTC
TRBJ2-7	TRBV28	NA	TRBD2	CASRSGTSLYEQYF	TGTGCCAGCAGATCCGGGACTAGTCTCTACGAGCAGTACTTC
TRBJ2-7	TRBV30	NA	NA	CAWTDQNRNSYEQYF	TGTGCCTGGACCGATCAAAACAGAAACTCCTACGAGCAGTACTTC
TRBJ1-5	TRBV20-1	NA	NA	CSARSGGPQHF	TGCAGTGCTAGAAGTGGAGGTCCCCAGCATTTT
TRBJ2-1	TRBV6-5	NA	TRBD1	CASRLDRVPYNEQFF	TGTGCCAGCAGGCTCGACAGGGTTCCCTACAATGAGCAGTTCTTC
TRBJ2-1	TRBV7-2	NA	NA	CASSLEVNEQFF	TGTGCCAGCAGCCTGGAGGTTAATGAGCAGTTCTTC
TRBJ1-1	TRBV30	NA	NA	CAWISSLNTEAFF	TGTGCCTGGATATCCAGTTTGAACACTGAAGCTTTCTTT
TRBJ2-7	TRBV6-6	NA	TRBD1	CASSRLGQDLDEQYF	TGTGCCAGCAGTCGATTGGGACAGGACCTTGACGAGCAGTACTTC
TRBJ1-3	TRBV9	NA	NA	CASSVAGSSGNTIYF	TGTGCCAGCAGCGTAGCAGGTAGCTCTGGAAACACCATATATTTT
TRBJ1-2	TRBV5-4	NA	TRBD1	CASSTNRGRDYGYTF	TGTGCCAGCAGCACAAACAGGGGGCGCGACTATGGCTACACCTTC
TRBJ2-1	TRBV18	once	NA	CASSPPNGGGLGNEQFF	TGTGCCAGCTCACCACCGAACGGCGGGGGCTTGGGGAATGAGCAGTTCTTC
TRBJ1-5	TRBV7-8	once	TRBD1	CASSPGTGANQPQHF	TGTGCCAGCAGCCCCGGGACAGGGGCTAATCAGCCCCAGCATTTT
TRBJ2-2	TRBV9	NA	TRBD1	CASSSRTGNTGELFF	TGTGCCAGCAGCTCTAGGACAGGGAACACCGGGGAGCTGTTTTTT
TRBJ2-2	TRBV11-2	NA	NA	CASSLLSGTGELFF	TGTGCCAGCAGCCTATTGAGCGGCACCGGGGAGCTGTTTTTT
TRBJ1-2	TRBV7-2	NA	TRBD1	CARETGGIGYTF	TGTGCCAGGGAAACAGGGGGGATTGGCTACACCTTC
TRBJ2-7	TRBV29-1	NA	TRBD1	CSALTGGNEQYF	TGCAGCGCTCTGACAGGGGGAAACGAGCAGTACTTC
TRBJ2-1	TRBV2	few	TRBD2	CASSTRLAGALSYNEQFF	TGTGCCAGCAGCACACGACTAGCGGGGGCCCTCTCCTACAATGAGCAGTTCTTC
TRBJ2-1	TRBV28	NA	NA	CASSQPRRGNEQFF	TGTGCCAGCAGCCAACCGCGACGGGGGAATGAGCAGTTCTTC
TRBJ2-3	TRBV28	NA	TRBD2	CASSLFPPFQEREGQGDTQYF	TGTGCCAGCAGTTTATTCCCCCCGTTCCAAGAGCGGGAGGGCCAAGGGGATACGCAGTATTTT
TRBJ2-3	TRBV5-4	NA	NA	CASSLSLRDTQYF	TGTGCCAGCAGCTTGTCCCTGCGAGATACGCAGTATTTT
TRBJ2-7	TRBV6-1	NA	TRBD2	CASSEWTSPVEQYF	TGTGCCAGCAGTGAATGGACTAGCCCAGTGGAGCAGTACTTC
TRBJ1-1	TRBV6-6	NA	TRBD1	CASSYSTGTTEAFF	TGTGCCAGCAGTTACTCGACAGGGACCACTGAAGCTTTCTTT
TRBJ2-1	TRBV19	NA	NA	CASSIAAGRNYNEQFF	TGTGCCAGTAGTATAGCGGCGGGCCGGAACTACAATGAGCAGTTCTTC
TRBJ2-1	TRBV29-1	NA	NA	CSAGPGFTTEQFF	TGCAGCGCAGGGCCAGGATTCACCACAGAGCAGTTCTTC
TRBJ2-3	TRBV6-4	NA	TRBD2	CASRTSGLAGPDTQYF	TGTGCCAGCAGAACCAGCGGACTAGCGGGGCCAGATACGCAGTATTTT
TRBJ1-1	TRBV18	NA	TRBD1	CASSETTRQGQNTEAFF	TGTGCCAGCTCAGAAACCACCCGACAGGGGCAGAACACTGAAGCTTTCTTT
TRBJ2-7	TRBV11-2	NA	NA	CASSLDRSYEQYF	TGTGCCAGCAGCTTAGACAGGTCCTACGAGCAGTACTTC
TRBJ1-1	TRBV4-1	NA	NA	CASSQVRGRGRGNTEAFF	TGCGCCAGCAGCCAAGTACGGGGGCGGGGGCGGGGGAACACTGAAGCTTTCTTT
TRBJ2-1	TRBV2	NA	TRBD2	CARGREAGGEQFF	TGTGCCAGAGGCCGGGAGGCGGGGGGTGAGCAGTTCTTC
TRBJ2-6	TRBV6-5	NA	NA	CASRGGAGANVLTF	TGTGCCAGCAGGGGAGGTGCTGGGGCCAACGTCCTGACTTTC
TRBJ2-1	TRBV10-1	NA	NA	CASSEEGSGASVQFF	TGCGCCAGCAGTGAGGAGGGTAGCGGTGCATCCGTGCAGTTCTTC
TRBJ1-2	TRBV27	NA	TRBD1	CASSFTTGEPNYGYTF	TGTGCCAGCAGTTTTACAACAGGGGAGCCTAACTATGGCTACACCTTC
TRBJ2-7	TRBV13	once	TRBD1	CASSPTYRGLYYEQYF	TGTGCCAGCAGCCCAACCTACAGGGGCCTTTACTACGAGCAGTACTTC